This T cell receptor (beta chain) was captured by sequencing in a study of blood T cell repertoires in COVID-19. Overall study: Researchers got acute and convalescent COVID-19 samples from the United States, Italy and Spain.

Sequencing was performed with immunoSEQ multiplex PCR; in TCRdb, only in-frame clones are kept and a portion is missing. The sample carries approximately 250,000 clones, approximately 87% recorded once. Germline V lookup: CDR1 MNHNS, CDR2 SASEGT. Trimming removed 0 bases from V and 0 bases from J; junction bases left unmatched: 13. There are 19 residues in the CDR3. This receptor was obtained from a man between 60 and 70 years old who had recovered from COVID-19. The sample was peripheral blood. The chain carries TRBV6-1 and TRBJ1-2; 7 bases are a match to TRBD1. CDR3 nucleotide sequence: TGTGCCAGCAGTGAAGCGCAGGGACAGCCAACGATAGCTAACTATGGCTACACCTTC. Translation gives CASSEAQGQPTIANYGYTF.